The TCR beta chain described here comes from a study of post-analysis software for immune sequencing data. Carried by the TCR beta cDNA libraries were unique molecular identifiers. Using its own MiXCR run on the PCR reads, TCRdb lists one record per CDR3 protein. The profile covers some 690,000 distinct CDR3 sequences, with around 64% appearing a single time and around 11% taken by the ten largest. The sequenced sample was blood. This receptor was taken from a girl aged 2 to 9 with multiple sclerosis.

The CDR3 DNA reads TGTGCCAGCAGCTTAGGGGGGATCGACGAGCAGTACTTC. Protein: CASSLGGIDEQYF. The V call is TRBV11-2, the J call TRBJ2-7; perhaps D is TRBD1 or TRBD2 (5 bases each). V was clipped by 1 base and J by 5 bases, with 9 bases between them. The CDR3 has 13 amino acids. Per the germline V gene, CDR1 is SGHAT and CDR2 is FQNNGV.